Shown below are 20 T cell receptor beta chains from a single sample sequenced in a study of T-cell reconstitution after alpha-beta-depleted transplantation in children. Unique molecular identifiers were incorporated during preparation of the TCRbeta library. TCRdb processed the PCR reads anew with MiXCR; each CDR3 protein has one entry. In the table there are almost 600,000 distinct CDR3 sequences, around 27% of which are singletons. This sample comprised PBMCs, obtained before TCRalphabeta/CD19-depleted stem cell transplant. The source is a boy under two years old with Wiskott-Aldrich syndrome, due to receive a stem cell transplant.

This clonotype was recorded a few times. The gene calls are TRBV20-1 and TRBJ1-3; D ambiguous. Germline lookup yields CDR1 DFQATT and CDR2 SNEGSKA (reference sequence). This CDR3 region has 12 residues. With 4 bases removed from V and 2 bases from J, the gap between germline ends came to 6 bases. The CDR3 coding sequence is TGCAGTGCTAAAGGACCTGGAAACACCATATATTTT. Its translation is CSAKGPGNTIYF.

The chain employs TRBV20-1 and TRBJ2-1; D call uncertain. The V end lost 4 bases, the J end lost 8 bases, and 9 bases lay between the germline ends. Germline V lookup: CDR1 DFQATT, CDR2 SNEGSKA (reference sequence). The CDR3 loop spans 11 amino acids. As DNA, the CDR3 is TGCAGTGCTACCTGGAGTGATGAGCAGTTCTTC. It codes for CSATWSDEQFF.

This clonotype was seen a handful of times. CDR3 residues: CASSKDPGYEKLFF. The CDR3 nucleotides read TGTGCCAGCAGCAAAGACCCCGGGTATGAAAAACTGTTTTTT. The chain is built from TRBV21-1 and TRBJ1-4; the table names TRBD1, a call not compared with the DNA. TRBV21-1 constitutes a pseudogene. The CDR3 has 14 residues.

This clonotype has just a few counts. The rearrangement joins TRBV4-1 to TRBJ2-3; D perhaps matches TRBD2 (6 bases). CDR3 length: 13 residues. Germline V CDR1 and CDR2: MGHRA, YSYEKL. The ends were cut back, 1 base at V and 6 bases at J, with 8 bases in the middle. The CDR3 DNA sequence: TGCGCCAGCAGCCAAGGACTAGTGGATACGCAGTATTTT. Translation gives CASSQGLVDTQYF.

The rearrangement uses TRBV24-1 and TRBJ2-1; maybe TRBD2 (7 bases). Trimming removed 4 bases from V and 8 bases from J, with 14 bases in between. The CDR3 loop spans 14 amino acids. Germline V lookup: CDR1 KGHDR, CDR2 SFDVKD. In DNA form, the CDR3 reads TGTGCCACCAGTGACCCCGCGGGGGCCCATGAGCAGTTCTTC. Amino acids: CATSDPAGAHEQFF.

This clonotype was counted between two and nine times. CDR3 loop: CASRGWGFGNTIYF. CDR3 bases: TGTGCCAGCAGGGGCTGGGGTTTTGGAAACACCATATATTTT. The J gene is TRBJ1-3, the V gene TRBV12-3 or TRBV12-4; D call uncertain. The V gene lost 6 bases and the J gene lost 3 bases, with 12 bases spanning the gap. CDR3 length equals 14 residues.

This clonotype has a single count. The chain uses TRBV20-1 and TRBJ2-5, with a tentative D call TRBD1 (6 bases). The CDR3 loop spans 11 amino acids. CDR1 is DFQATT, CDR2 SNEGSKA, per germline (reference sequence). V lost 7 bases to trimming and J lost 5 bases, with 11 bases between them. CDR3 sequence reads: CSVGTSETQYF. The CDR3 DNA reads TGCAGTGTAGGGACATCGGAGACCCAGTACTTC.

The J gene is TRBJ2-5, the V gene TRBV2; TRBD2 matches at 7 bases. Germline assignment: CDR1 SNHLY and CDR2 FYNNEI. V lost 11 bases, J lost 5 bases, and 17 bases stayed unmatched. The CDR3 totals 15 residues. DNA of the CDR3: TGTGCCCGGGACCTGAAGCGGGATGGTCGGGAGACCCAGTACTTC. Amino acids: CARDLKRDGRETQYF. The full variable domain, its missing parts supplied by reference TRBV2 and TRBJ2-5, is EPEVTQTPSHQVTQMGQEVILRCVPISNHLYFYWYRQILGQKVEFLVSFYNNEISEKSEIFDDQFSVERPDGSNFTLKIRSTKLEDSAMYFCARDLKRDGRETQYFGPGTRLLVL.

This clonotype showed up just once. This chain links TRBV7-8 with TRBJ1-1, with D maybe TRBD1 (6 bases). The CDR3 is 15 amino acids. V gave up 5 bases and J gave up 5 bases, with 18 bases separating them. Germline V lookup: CDR1 SGHVS, CDR2 FQNEAQ. CDR3 DNA: TGTGCCAGCAGCGTGACAGGTTTGAGGGGGACTGAAGCTTTCTTT. Its translation is CASSVTGLRGTEAFF.

The chain combines TRBV12-3 or TRBV12-4 with TRBJ1-1, with unresolved D. V dropped 3 bases and J dropped 4 bases, with 9 bases sitting between them. The CDR3 runs 13 residues. The CDR3 nucleotides are TGTGCCAGCAGTTTCGGGGAGGTCACTGAAGCTTTCTTT. This gives the protein CASSFGEVTEAFF.

The CDR3, as DNA: TGCGCCAGCAGCCAAGACGGAGGCTTCCAAGAGACCCAGTACTTC. It specifies CASSQDGGFQETQYF. The chain has TRBV4-1 and TRBJ2-5, with a weak D call TRBD2 (5 bases). The CDR3 has 15 amino acids. Germline loops: CDR1 MGHRA, CDR2 YSYEKL. The V and J ends lost 0 bases and 1 base respectively, with 9 bases between them.

CDR3 sequence: CASSLLATSGSFYVEQFF. Written as DNA, the CDR3 is TGTGCCAGCAGCTTGTTAGCGACTAGCGGGAGCTTTTATGTTGAGCAGTTCTTC. The rearrangement uses TRBV5-5 and TRBJ2-1, with 12 bases aligning to TRBD2. This CDR3 comprises 18 residues. V lost 1 base, J lost 9 bases, and 14 bases stayed unmatched. Germline V gene sequence: CDR1 SGHKS, CDR2 YYEKEE (reference sequence).

Only a few counts were recorded for this clonotype. The chain couples TRBV18 to TRBJ2-5; no reliable D call. Germline V gene lookup returns CDR1 KGHSH and CDR2 LQKENI. V was trimmed by 3 bases and J by 1 base, leaving 9 bases between them. This CDR3 contains 14 residues. In DNA, the CDR3 is TGTGCCAGCTCACCTCAAAGGGTCCAAGAGACCCAGTACTTC. Its protein product is CASSPQRVQETQYF.

This rearrangement joins TRBV6-1 to TRBJ2-1, with no clear D. Germline CDR1 is MNHNS and CDR2 is SASEGT. The CDR3 sequence is 13 residues long. Trimming stripped 5 bases from V and 7 bases from J, with 12 bases between. This chain's CDR3 is CASSRTLENEQFF. CDR3 bases: TGTGCCAGCAGTAGAACATTGGAGAATGAGCAGTTCTTC.

This clonotype was recorded at least ten times. The V and J genes are TRBV11-2 and TRBJ2-7; D gene unclear. Trimming cost V 0 bases and J 0 bases, with 6 bases left between them. Looked up from germline, CDR1 is SGHAT and CDR2 is FQNNGV. CDR3 size: 14 residues. For the CDR3, the DNA is TGTGCCAGCAGCTTAGAGGAAGGCTCCTACGAGCAGTACTTC. Translation gives CASSLEEGSYEQYF.

This chain uses TRBV4-1 with TRBJ2-2; D possibly corresponds to TRBD2 (6 bases). The CDR3 runs 17 residues. Deletions cut 4 bases from V and 1 base from J, with 16 bases between. Germline values: CDR1 MGHRA, CDR2 YSYEKL. CDR3 amino acids: CASSRGGGGVNTGELFF. In DNA, the CDR3 is TGCGCCAGCAGCCGGGGTGGTGGCGGGGTGAACACCGGGGAGCTGTTTTTT.

CDR3 DNA: TGTGCCAGCAGCCAAGCGACAGGTTGGGAGACCCAGTACTTC. Its translation: CASSQATGWETQYF. This sequence joins TRBV14 and TRBJ2-5; TRBD1 is a possible D gene (6 bases). The CDR3 extends over 14 amino acids. CDR1 SGHDN and CDR2 FVKESK come from the germline V gene. Deletions cut 1 base from V and 5 bases from J, with 11 bases between.

The rearrangement uses TRBV10-3 and TRBJ2-7; 7 nucleotides agree with TRBD1. CDR3 length: 15 residues. Germline V gene lookup returns CDR1 ENHRY and CDR2 SYGVKD. J gave up 6 bases and V 6 bases, and 14 bases lay outside the gene matches. The CDR3 here is CAISLKTGSPREQYF. The DNA of the CDR3 is TGTGCCATCAGCCTAAAGACAGGGTCCCCTCGCGAGCAGTACTTC.

This clonotype was seen a handful of times. This sequence joins TRBV5-1 and TRBJ2-2, with TRBD2 identical over 14 bases. J lost 1 base, V lost 2 bases, and 1 base had no gene match. This CDR3 region has 17 residues. Looked up from germline, CDR1 is SGHRS and CDR2 is YFSETQ. The CDR3 reads CASSFGTSGRNTGELFF. In nucleotides, the CDR3 is TGCGCCAGCAGCTTTGGGACTAGCGGGAGGAACACCGGGGAGCTGTTTTTT. The whole variable domain, filled in from reference TRBV5-1 and TRBJ2-2, reads KAGVTQTPRYLIKTRGQQVTLSCSPISGHRSVSWYQQTPGQGLQFLFEYFSETQRNKGNFPGRFSGRQFSNSRSEMNVSTLELGDSALYLCASSFGTSGRNTGELFFGEGSRLTVL.

The genes are TRBV20-1 and TRBJ1-3; D gene ambiguous. Trimming stripped 4 bases from V and 0 bases from J, with 10 bases between. From germline, CDR1 is DFQATT and CDR2 SNEGSKA (reference sequence). The CDR3 is made up of 14 amino acids. This CDR3 is CSATRRSSGNTIYF. The CDR3 DNA sequence: TGCAGTGCTACGAGACGGAGCTCTGGAAACACCATATATTTT.